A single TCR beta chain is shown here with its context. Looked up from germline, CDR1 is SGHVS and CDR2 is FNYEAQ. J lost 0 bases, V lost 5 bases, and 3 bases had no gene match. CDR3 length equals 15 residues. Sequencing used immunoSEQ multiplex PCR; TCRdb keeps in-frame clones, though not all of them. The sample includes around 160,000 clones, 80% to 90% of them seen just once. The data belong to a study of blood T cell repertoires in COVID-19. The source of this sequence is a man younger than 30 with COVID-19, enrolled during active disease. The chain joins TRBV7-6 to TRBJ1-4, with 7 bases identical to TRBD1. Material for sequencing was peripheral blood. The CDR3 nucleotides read TGTGCCAGCAGCGCCGGACAGGCAACTAATGAAAAACTGTTTTTT. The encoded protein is CASSAGQATNEKLFF.